This T cell receptor beta chain was captured by sequencing in a study of T cell responses to AZD1222 COVID-19 vaccine. General observations from the study: Clonal diversity was possibly underestimated, and the donors were mostly white British, with more females.

Points on this clone: Its antigen is as yet unknown. The junction differs from germline at one of its ends, possibly a read error.

The germline V gene has CDR1 SSHAT and CDR2 FNYEAQ (reference sequence). The CDR3 loop spans 14 amino acids. The assay was immunoSEQ multiplex PCR, and TCRdb's table has in-frame clones only and misses some. The table includes roughly 130,000 clones, roughly nine tenths detected once. The chain carries TRBV7-7 and TRBJ2-5, with TRBD2 identical over 7 bases. The source was peripheral blood, collected on day 0 of AZD1222 vaccination. The clonotype originates from an adult in good health. The CDR3 DNA follows: TGTGCTAGCAGCTGGAGCGGGACCCAAGAGACCCAGTACTTC. The encoded protein is CASSWSGTQETQYF.